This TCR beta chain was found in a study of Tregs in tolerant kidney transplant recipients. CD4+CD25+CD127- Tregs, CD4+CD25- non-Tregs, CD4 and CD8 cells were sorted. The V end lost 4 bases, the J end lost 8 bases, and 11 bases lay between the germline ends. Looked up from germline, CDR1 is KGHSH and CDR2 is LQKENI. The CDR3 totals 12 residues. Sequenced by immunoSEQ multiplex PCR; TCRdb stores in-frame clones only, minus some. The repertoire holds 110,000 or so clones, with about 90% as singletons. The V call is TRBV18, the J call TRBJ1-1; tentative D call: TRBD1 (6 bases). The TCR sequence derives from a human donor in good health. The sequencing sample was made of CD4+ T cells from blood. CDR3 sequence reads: CASSRTALEAFF. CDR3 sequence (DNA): TGTGCCAGCTCACGGACAGCGTTAGAAGCTTTCTTT.